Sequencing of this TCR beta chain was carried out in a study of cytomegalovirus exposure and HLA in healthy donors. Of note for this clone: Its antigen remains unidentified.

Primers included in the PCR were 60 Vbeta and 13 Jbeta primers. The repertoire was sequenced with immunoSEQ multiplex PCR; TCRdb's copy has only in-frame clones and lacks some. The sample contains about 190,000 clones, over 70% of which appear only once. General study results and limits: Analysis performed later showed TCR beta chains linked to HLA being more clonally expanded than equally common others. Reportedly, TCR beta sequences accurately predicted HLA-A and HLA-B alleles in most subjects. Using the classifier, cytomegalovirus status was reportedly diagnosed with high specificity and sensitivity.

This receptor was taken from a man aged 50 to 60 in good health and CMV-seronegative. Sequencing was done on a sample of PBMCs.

CDR3 region: CASSPPVRHGYTF. The CDR3 DNA is TGTGCCAGCAGCCCCCCCGTGAGGCATGGCTACACCTTC. The chain is built from TRBV11-2 and TRBJ1-2; D is undetermined. This CDR3 contains 13 residues. V was pared by 5 bases and J by 6 bases, with 13 bases between. Germline assignment: CDR1 SGHAT and CDR2 FQNNGV.